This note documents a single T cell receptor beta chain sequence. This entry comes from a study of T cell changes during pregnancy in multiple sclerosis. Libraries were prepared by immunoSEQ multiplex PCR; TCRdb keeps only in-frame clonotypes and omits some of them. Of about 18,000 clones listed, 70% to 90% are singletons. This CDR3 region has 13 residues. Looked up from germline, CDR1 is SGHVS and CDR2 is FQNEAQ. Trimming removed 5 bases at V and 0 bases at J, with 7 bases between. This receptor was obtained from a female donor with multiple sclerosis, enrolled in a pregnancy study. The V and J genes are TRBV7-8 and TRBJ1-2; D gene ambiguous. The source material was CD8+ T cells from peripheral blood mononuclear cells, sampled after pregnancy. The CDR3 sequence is CASSPGTNYGYTF. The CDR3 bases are TGTGCCAGCAGCCCCGGGACTAACTATGGCTACACCTTC.